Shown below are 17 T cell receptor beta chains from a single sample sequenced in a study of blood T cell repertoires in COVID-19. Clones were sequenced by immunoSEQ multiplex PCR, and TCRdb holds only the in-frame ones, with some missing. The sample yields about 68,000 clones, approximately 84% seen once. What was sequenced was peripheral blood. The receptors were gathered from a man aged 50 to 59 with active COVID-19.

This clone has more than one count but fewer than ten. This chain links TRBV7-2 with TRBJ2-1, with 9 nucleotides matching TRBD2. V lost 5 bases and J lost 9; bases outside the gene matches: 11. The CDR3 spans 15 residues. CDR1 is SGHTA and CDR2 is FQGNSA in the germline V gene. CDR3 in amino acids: CASSAGASGTIEQFF. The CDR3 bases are TGTGCCAGCAGCGCCGGGGCTAGCGGGACTATTGAGCAGTTCTTC.

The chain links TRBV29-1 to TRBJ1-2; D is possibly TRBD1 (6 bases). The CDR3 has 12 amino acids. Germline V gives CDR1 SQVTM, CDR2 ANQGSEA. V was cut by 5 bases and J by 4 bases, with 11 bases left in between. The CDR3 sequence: CSVTGSGYGYTF. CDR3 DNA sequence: TGCAGCGTTACAGGGAGCGGCTATGGCTACACCTTC.

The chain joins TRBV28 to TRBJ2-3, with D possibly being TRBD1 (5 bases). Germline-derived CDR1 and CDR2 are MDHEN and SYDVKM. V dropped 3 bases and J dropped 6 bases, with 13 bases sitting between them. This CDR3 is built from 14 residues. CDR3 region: CASSFSQGQDTQYF. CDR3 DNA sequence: TGTGCCAGCAGTTTTAGTCAGGGTCAGGATACGCAGTATTTT. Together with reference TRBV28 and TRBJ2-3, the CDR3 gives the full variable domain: DVKVTQSSRYLVKRTGEKVFLECVQDMDHENMFWYRQDPGLGLRLIYFSYDVKMKEKGDIPEGYSVSREKKERFSLILESASTNQTSMYLCASSFSQGQDTQYFGPGTRLTVL.

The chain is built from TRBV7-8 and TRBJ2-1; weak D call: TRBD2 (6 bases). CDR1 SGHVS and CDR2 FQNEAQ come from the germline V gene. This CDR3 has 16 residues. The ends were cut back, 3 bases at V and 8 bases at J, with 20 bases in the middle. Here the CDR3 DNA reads TGTGCCAGCAGCTTGGACCGGAGGGTCGGGTGGGATGAGCAGTTCTTC. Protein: CASSLDRRVGWDEQFF.

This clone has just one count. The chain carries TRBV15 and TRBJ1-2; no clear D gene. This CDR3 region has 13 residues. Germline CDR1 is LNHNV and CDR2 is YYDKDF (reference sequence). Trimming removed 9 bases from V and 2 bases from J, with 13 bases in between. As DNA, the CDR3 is TGTGCCACTTCAGTTCCTGCCAACTATGGCTACACCTTC. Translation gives CATSVPANYGYTF.

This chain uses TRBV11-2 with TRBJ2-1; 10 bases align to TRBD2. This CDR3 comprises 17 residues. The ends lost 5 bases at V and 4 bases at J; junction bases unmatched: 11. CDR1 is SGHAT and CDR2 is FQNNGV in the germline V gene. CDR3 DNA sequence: TGTGCCAGCAGCACGGGCCCTACTAGCGGGACATACAATGAGCAGTTCTTC. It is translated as CASSTGPTSGTYNEQFF.

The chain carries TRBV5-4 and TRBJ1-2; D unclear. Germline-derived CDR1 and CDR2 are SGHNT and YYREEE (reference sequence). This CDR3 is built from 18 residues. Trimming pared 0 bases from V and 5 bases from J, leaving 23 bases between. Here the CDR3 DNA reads TGTGCCAGCAGCTTGGAGGGCGACGGGGTGAGCGTTGGGTATGGCTACACCTTC. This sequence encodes CASSLEGDGVSVGYGYTF.

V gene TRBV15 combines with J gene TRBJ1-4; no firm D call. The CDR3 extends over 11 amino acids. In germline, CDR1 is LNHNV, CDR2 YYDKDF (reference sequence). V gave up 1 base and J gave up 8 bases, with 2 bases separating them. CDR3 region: CATSRAEKLFF. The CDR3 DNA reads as TGTGCCACCAGCAGAGCAGAAAAACTGTTTTTT.

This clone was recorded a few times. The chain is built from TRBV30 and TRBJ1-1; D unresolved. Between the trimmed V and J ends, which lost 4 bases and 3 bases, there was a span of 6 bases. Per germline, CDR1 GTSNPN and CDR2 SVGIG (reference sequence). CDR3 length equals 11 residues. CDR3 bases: TGTGCCTGGAACGGTTACACTGAAGCTTTCTTT. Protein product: CAWNGYTEAFF.

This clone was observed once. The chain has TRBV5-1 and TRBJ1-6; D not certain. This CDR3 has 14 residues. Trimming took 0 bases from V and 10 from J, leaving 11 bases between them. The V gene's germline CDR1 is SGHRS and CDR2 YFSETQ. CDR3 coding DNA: TGCGCCAGCAGCTTGGACAATCAACCCTCACCCCTCCACTTT. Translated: CASSLDNQPSPLHF. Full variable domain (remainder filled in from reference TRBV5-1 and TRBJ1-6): KAGVTQTPRYLIKTRGQQVTLSCSPISGHRSVSWYQQTPGQGLQFLFEYFSETQRNKGNFPGRFSGRQFSNSRSEMNVSTLELGDSALYLCASSLDNQPSPLHFGNGTRLTVT.

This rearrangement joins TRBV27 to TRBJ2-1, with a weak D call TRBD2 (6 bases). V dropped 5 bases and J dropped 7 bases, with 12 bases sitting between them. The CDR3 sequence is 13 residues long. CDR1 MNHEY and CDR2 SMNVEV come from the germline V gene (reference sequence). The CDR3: CASSPGRGNEQFF. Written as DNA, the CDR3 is TGTGCCAGCAGTCCAGGTCGGGGGAATGAGCAGTTCTTC.

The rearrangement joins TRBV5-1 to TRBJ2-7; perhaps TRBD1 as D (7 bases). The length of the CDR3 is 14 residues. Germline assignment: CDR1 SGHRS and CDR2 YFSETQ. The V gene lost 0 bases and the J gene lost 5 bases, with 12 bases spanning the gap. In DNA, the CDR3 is TGCGCCAGCAGCTTGGCGCAGGGGGGAGACGAGCAGTACTTC. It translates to CASSLAQGGDEQYF.

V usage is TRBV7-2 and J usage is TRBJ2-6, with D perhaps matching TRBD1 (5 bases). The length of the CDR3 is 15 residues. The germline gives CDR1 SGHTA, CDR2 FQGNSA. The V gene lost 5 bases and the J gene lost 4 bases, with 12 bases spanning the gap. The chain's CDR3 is CASSTRTLGANVLTF. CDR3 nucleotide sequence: TGTGCCAGCAGCACCAGGACATTGGGGGCCAACGTCCTGACTTTC.

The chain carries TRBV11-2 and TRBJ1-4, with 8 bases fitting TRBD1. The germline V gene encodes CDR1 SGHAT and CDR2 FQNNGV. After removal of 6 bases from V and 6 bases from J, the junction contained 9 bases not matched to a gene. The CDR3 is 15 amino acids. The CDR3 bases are TGTGCCAGCAGTTGGGGATGGGGACAGGATGAAAAACTGTTTTTT. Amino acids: CASSWGWGQDEKLFF.

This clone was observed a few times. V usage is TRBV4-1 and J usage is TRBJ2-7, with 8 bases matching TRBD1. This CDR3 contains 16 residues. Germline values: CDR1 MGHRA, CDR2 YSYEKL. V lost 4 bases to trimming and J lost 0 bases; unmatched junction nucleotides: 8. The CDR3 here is CASSPSWDRTSYEQYF. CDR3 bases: TGCGCCAGCAGCCCTTCTTGGGACAGGACCTCCTACGAGCAGTACTTC.

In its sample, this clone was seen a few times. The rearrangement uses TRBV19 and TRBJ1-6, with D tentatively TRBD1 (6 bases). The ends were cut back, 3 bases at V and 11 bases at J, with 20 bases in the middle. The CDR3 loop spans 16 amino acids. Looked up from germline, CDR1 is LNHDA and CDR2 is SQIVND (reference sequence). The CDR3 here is CASSMSTVGGQTPLHF. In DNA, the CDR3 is TGTGCCAGTAGTATGAGTACCGTCGGGGGGCAGACACCCCTCCACTTT.

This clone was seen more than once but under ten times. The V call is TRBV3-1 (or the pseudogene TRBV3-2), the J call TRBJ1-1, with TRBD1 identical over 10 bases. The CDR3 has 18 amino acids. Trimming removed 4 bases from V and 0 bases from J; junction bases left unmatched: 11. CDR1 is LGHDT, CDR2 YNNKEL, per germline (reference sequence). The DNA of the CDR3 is TGTGCCAGCAGCCCAAGAGAGGGACAGGGGATATTGAACACTGAAGCTTTCTTT. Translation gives CASSPREGQGILNTEAFF.